The sequence of this TCR beta chain was determined in a study of cytomegalovirus exposure and HLA in healthy donors (dated by TCRdb to the late 2010s). Regarding the research as a whole: In an earlier analysis of fewer than 750 of the donors, around 290 Gb of sequence data and 120 million or so unique TCR beta sequences from roughly 200 million T cells were reported. In a later genetic analysis, genome-wide SNP genotypes for about three fifths of the roughly 670 donors were used, and that subset was treated as a discovery cohort. About five DR-DQ haplotypes were handled as single units for association and clustering, since linkage in the cohort was strong. Every discovery cohort repertoire had been produced on one sequencing platform. Around 320 gigabases of sequencing data and approximately 93 million unique TCR sequences were included in an early release covering about 700 HLA-typed donors. To decide whether each TCR beta V gene segment behaved as functional or pseudogenic, an earlier analysis of some 600 of the donors relied on high-throughput TCR beta sequencing. To predict cytomegalovirus infection status, the study brought together high-throughput TCR immunosequencing, statistical association of individual TCRs with disease status, and machine learning. HLA typing covered class I and class II loci at four-digit resolution. The study aimed to test whether signatures of past pathogen exposure could be identified by cataloging public T cell receptors. Alongside the repertoire data, information on donor age, sex, ethnicity and CMV serostatus was compiled. In a later analysis, previously published TCR beta repertoires from about 640 donors were re-analyzed and high-resolution HLA genotyping was added so that TCR occurrence patterns could be studied. In the later analysis, no new phenotypic data were used to find candidate immune exposures; instead, reliance was placed on TCR beta sequences and their occurrence across donors. The genetic ancestry cluster associated with self-reported Caucasian donors included 81% of the roughly 400 genotyped donors. Typing coverage varied by locus: 629-630 donors for A, B, C, DRB1 and DQB1; roughly 500 for DQA1; 606 for DPA1; 400 to 480 for DPB1. The study profiled the T cell repertoires of some 610 subjects by immunosequencing and related them to cytomegalovirus serostatus. On average, around 240,000 unique TCR beta nucleotide sequences were sequenced per donor among more than 350 genotyped donors of the cohort, with about 19% of those sequences being non-productive. Besides the first cohort of roughly 640 subjects, a separate validation cohort made up of roughly 120 different subjects was used. The paper as a whole reports these results and caveats: A further reported finding was that TCR beta sequences accurately predicted the HLA-A and HLA-B alleles for most subjects in the first cohort. In a later analysis, HLA-associated TCR beta chains were found to be more clonally expanded and to have lower generation probabilities than equally common non-associated chains. Most TCR sequences were seen in very few donors, while some public TCRs were found in many individuals. In vitro tests confirmed that a few of the cytomegalovirus-associated TCR beta chains recognize cytomegalovirus antigens. The study listed 150 to 200 TCR beta chains as associated with cytomegalovirus. Because counts were too low, around 18 rarely observed V segments, including chromosome 9 orphons, were left out of the earlier analysis of roughly 600 of the donors. The authors suggested that the approach could potentially be extended to other disease states and immunological phenotypes. In both the original and validation cohorts, the classifier was reported to diagnose cytomegalovirus status with high specificity and sensitivity. A cluster of highly shared sequence variants was judged likely to represent a technical artifact of the sequencing pipeline. In a later analysis, several top co-occurrence clusters were reported to appear linked to parvovirus B19, influenza, CMV and Epstein-Barr virus. Some IMGT-functional V segments, including TRBV6-2 and TRBV6-3, could not be distinguished by the 87-base-pair reads and were therefore excluded. Only TCR beta chains were sequenced in this cohort, and the absence of alpha or paired-chain data limited detectable features. In a later genetic analysis, fewer N-insertions in productive TCRs were reported among donors in an Asian-associated ancestry cluster than the roughly 700-donor mean. Most CMV-associated TCR beta chains appeared to be HLA-restricted in a later analysis, and the HLA associations seemed to be driven largely by CMV exposure. HLA typing was unavailable for some donors at each locus, so association tests used only the typed subset. According to a later analysis, TCR association rates differed among HLA loci, with DRB1 alleles showing the most associated TCRs and HLA-C alleles showing the fewest. Broadly in line with IMGT annotations, most TCR beta V segments showed up in productive rearrangements about 87% or about 30% of the time in an earlier analysis of around 550 of the donors. When HLA alleles, especially DR and DQ, strongly co-occurred, attributing TCR associations to individual alleles was difficult. Linkage disequilibrium might explain the correlated functional status among segregating V segments, but an unknown experimental factor could not be excluded. An association between a missense DCLRE1C variant and V-gene and J-gene trimming of TCR beta chains was found in a later genetic analysis and replicated in an independent cohort. Immune exposure information for the cohort was limited to CMV serostatus. In a later analysis, 16,951 TCR beta sequences were associated with specific HLA alleles at a false discovery rate of 0.05. The presence/absence analyses assumed that sequencing depth was roughly uniform across donors, and that assumption may not be true.

The cohort comprised 670 or so healthy bone marrow donors. All cohort members were sampled while nominally healthy, although unrecorded immune exposures were likely present. The donor tested CMV seropositive, placing the donor among the roughly 300 seropositive members of the cohort. Every donor gave a peripheral blood sample, and the peripheral blood mononuclear cells from that sample were used for TCR beta sequencing. Genomic DNA extraction from the blood cell samples was performed with the Qiagen DNeasy Blood Extraction Kit. Trimming leaves V shorter by 3 bases and J shorter by 1 base, with the junction holding 5 bases beyond the gene matches. CDR1 MNHEY and CDR2 SVGAGI were looked up in the germline V gene. The CDR3 covers 15 residues, taking in both the cysteine and the phenylalanine. Just CDR3 DNA is preserved here, 45 bases in frame from base 1. Concerning this clone: Its antigen specificity is not known. No much larger clone is present one base from it, and per-base qualities are unavailable.

Library prep was done by the immunoSEQ multiplex PCR assay. The multiplex PCR relied on a mix of 60 forward primers for TCR Vbeta segments and 13 reverse primers for TCR Jbeta segments. The CDR3 region of rearranged TCR beta genes was amplified from genomic DNA with a multiplex PCR assay. Amplified TCR beta libraries were sequenced as 87-base-pair reads on the Illumina HiSeq System. Per the source publication's procedure: In a later analysis, 70 million to 95 million unique TCR beta chains were counted across the 650 to 750 repertoires, and roughly 11 million of these chains were shared by at least two donors. Raw reads were error-corrected and collapsed into unique sequences with a nearest-neighbor algorithm that merged closely related sequences to remove PCR and sequencing errors. CDR3 sequences were aligned to IMGT reference sequences to assign V, D and J gene segments. For a sequence to be retained, a match of at least six nucleotides to both a V gene segment and a J gene segment was required. Rearrangements were classified as productive when the CDR3 lacked stop codons and remained in frame with V and J, and all other rearrangements were classified as non-productive. Following IMGT convention, CDR3 was defined as the stretch from the second conserved V-encoded cysteine up to the conserved J-encoded phenylalanine. The earlier analysis of about 500 of the donors excluded sequences that lacked an unambiguous match to a single V gene segment. An earlier analysis of a few hundred of the donors classified V segments as functional when productive rearrangements were above 56.7% and as segregating when the standard deviation between donors was above 5%. To diagnose cytomegalovirus status from the catalog of TCR beta chain sequences, a statistical classification framework was built. V and J gene assignment, in a later analysis, came from comparing TCR nucleotide sequences with IMGT/GENE-DB human TR gene sequences. In a later analysis, CDR3 sequences and most-parsimonious VDJ recombination scenarios were assigned using the TCRdist pipeline. In a later analysis, each TCR beta chain was defined by its CDR3 amino acid sequence together with its V-gene family, and reads without a unique V-gene family were excluded. To address suspected cross-contamination and a sequencing artifact, a later analysis removed 592 highly shared, low-generation-probability nucleotide sequences. In a later analysis, a clonal expansion index for each public chain was calculated from normalized within-repertoire ranks of inferred template counts. Generation probabilities in a later analysis came from a VDJ recombination model fitted to out-of-frame rearrangements, and those results were checked against IGoR. A later analysis scored TCR-TCR, TCR-HLA and TCR-CMV co-occurrence with hypergeometric tests, applying a repertoire-size bias correction to TCR pairs. To estimate false discovery rates, a later analysis permuted the HLA or CMV assignments 20 times. In a later analysis, co-occurring TCRs were grouped with DBSCAN, and TCRdist sequence similarity was added when clustering was performed within HLA-allele-positive subsets. Repertoires with fewer than 30,000 or more than 120,000 public chains, plus five repertoires with anomalous nucleotide sharing, were excluded from co-occurrence clustering. The table comes from immuneACCESS by way of TCRdb, which keeps in-frame sequences with V and J called. Part of the clones is missing from these tables; in studies checked, under half for an unresolved V gene and the rest for unknown reasons. V and J calls and clone size are copied from that table; D and trimming were computed from the DNA. The sample contains 99,000 or so clones, roughly 80% of them found a single time. Together, the top ten hold 6.9% of the sample.

The sample consisted of PBMCs. This TCR was sampled from a man under 40 in good health and CMV-seropositive. The V and J segments used are TRBV6-5 and TRBJ2-7; TRBD2 agrees with 8 junctional bases. The bases are TGTGCCAGCAGTTATGGTACTAGCGGTTCCTACGAGCAGTACTTC. Its translation reads: CASSYGTSGSYEQYF.